What follows describes a single TCR beta chain. The specificity of this receptor is unknown. No much larger clonotype is one base removed from it; base qualities were not supplied. Using the deep immunoSEQ assay, multiplex PCR amplified TCR CDR3 regions from genomic DNA. Genomic DNA extracted from each cell subset was distributed evenly over all wells of several immunoSEQ 96-well plates, and each plate served as one replicate. For sorted subsets, each replicate PCR was loaded with 200 to 250 ng genomic DNA, equivalent to some 31,000 T cell genomes. The purified libraries were quantified using a Qubit 3.0 fluorometer, sized with a Bioanalyzer 2100, and then quantified again using the KAPA Library Quantification kit. Every immunoSEQ 96-well plate was sequenced on a separate single-read 150-cycle Illumina NextSeq 550 flow cell. Per the authors' processing: Because only junctional sequences without quality scores were contained in the immunoSEQ output, filtering matching that applied to full-length reads could not be performed. To assign V/J genes and CDR3, sequences were annotated using PyIR, a Python wrapper for IgBLAST v1.9, with IMGT germline references. Reads were removed for weak V/J assignments (E-value above 1e-6), missing CDR3, stop codons, out-of-frame junctions, or ambiguous translated residues. V3J clonotypes were defined as sequences sharing the same inferred V gene, J gene, and CDR3 amino acid sequence. To compute the percentage overlap between repertoires, the number of shared unique clonotypes was divided by the size of the smaller repertoire. RTK rarefaction, the Chao1 estimator, and Recon v2.1 estimates of unobserved clonotypes were used to assess repertoire richness. Generation probabilities were computed with OLGA for all TCRbeta clonotypes obtained by the gDNA method from four donors. Not all clones reach the TCRdb copy of this immuneACCESS table, which keeps in-frame sequences only. Checked studies attribute under half of the gap to unresolved V genes and leave the rest unexplained. The D gene and trimming were derived from the DNA, and the V and J assignments and clone size from that table. This sample is represented by over 2,000,000 clones; 93% of them were singletons. The ten largest clones take up about 1.7% of the sample.

For the CD8 naive samples, CD45RO-negative cells were positively selected for CCR7, yielding a CD45RA+CCR7+ population from which TemRA cells were excluded. Donors were healthy HIV-negative adults with no recently reported acute infections or vaccinations. Only Caucasian adults living in Nashville, Tennessee, USA were represented among the donors. After blood collection by leukapheresis, PBMCs were isolated using Ficoll-Histopaque density gradient centrifugation and then cryopreserved in the vapor phase of liquid nitrogen. Purity and quantity of every magnetically sorted T cell population were checked by analytical flow cytometry. Genomic DNA was isolated from each sorted fraction and quantified by UV absorbance on a Nanodrop 2000c. This record belongs to a study of shared clonotypes between healthy human individuals (dated by TCRdb to the early 2020s). In the study overall: The cohort comprised a couple of women and a few men aged 18 to 49 years. To estimate repertoire size and how much clonotype sharing occurs between individuals, the study deeply sequenced the blood TCR repertoires of 5 or 6 healthy adults. Different laboratories and diverse techniques were used to prepare libraries and sequence TCR repertoires, to increase sequencing depth and limit assay-specific biases. Leukapheresis yielded between about 0.94 and 8.9 billion PBMCs per donor. Per donor, three plates each were used for CD4 naive and CD4 memory, two for CD8 naive, and one for CD8 memory. What the authors observed across the whole study: Clonotypes shared by all four sorted-subset donors showed higher generation probabilities than non-shared clonotypes. The small number of donors limited the genetic and exposure-history diversity represented. Rarefaction of sorted-subset datasets indicated incomplete sequencing despite the large sequencing depth. Across several donors, approximately 5% of naive CD4, roughly 3.3% of naive CD8, around 2.5% of memory CD4, and roughly 0.4% of memory CD8 clonotypes were shared. Only blood was sampled, and tissue TCR repertoires likely differ from those in blood. Based on pairwise subsampling, the degree of clonotype sharing among donors was expected to be affected by sequencing depth. Estimated clonotype richness was generally larger for naive than for memory subsets.

According to the germline V gene (reference sequence), CDR1 reads MNHEY and CDR2 reads SMNVEV. Trimming takes 3 bases from V and 3 bases from J, and the germline ends sit 11 bases apart. There are 15 amino acids in the CDR3, from cysteine to phenylalanine inclusive. Only the CDR3 portion is preserved as DNA: 45 bases, with reading frame beginning at the first base. Source material: naive CD8+ T cells from PBMCs. The sample's cell subset or site label, in plain terms: CD45RA+CCR7+. The receptor was isolated from a man younger than 35 in good health. Some clones in this sample may be carry-over from other donors' samples. The rearranged segments are TRBV27 and TRBJ2-2, with the D segment identity uncertain. Here is the DNA: TGTGCCAGCAGTTTTCATGACCCGGACACCGGGGAGCTGTTTTTT. This yields the protein CASSFHDPDTGELFF.